Below, 5 T cell receptor beta chains from the same sample are listed, as sequenced in a study of shared clonotypes between healthy human individuals (dated by TCRdb to the early 2020s). Receptor libraries were prepared by the immunoSEQ multiplex PCR assay. Imported from immuneACCESS, the table was reduced by TCRdb to in-frame sequences with V and J called. These copies leave out some clones; in studies compared against another copy, an unresolved V gene accounts for under half, and the cause of the remainder is not known. The sample table contains approximately 2,000,000 clones; only one count was recorded for around 93% of them. The ten largest clonotypes hold approximately 0.39% of the sample. Sequencing was done on a sample of naive CD4+ T cells from PBMCs. This specimen's cell subset or site label, interpreted: CD45RA+ positively selected. These receptors were obtained from a young man in good health. Some clones in this sample may be carry-over from other donors' samples.

This chain uses TRBV7-3 with TRBJ1-1, with 7 bases that match TRBD1. Germline V gives CDR1 SGHTA, CDR2 FQGTGA. J was trimmed by 2 bases and V by 3 bases; bases with no gene match: 6. This CDR3 comprises 15 residues. For the CDR3, the DNA is TGTGCCAGCAGCTTTTCTGGGACAGCCAACACTGAAGCTTTCTTT. Translated: CASSFSGTANTEAFF.

V usage is TRBV7-3 and J usage is TRBJ1-3, with unresolved D. CDR3 length: 13 amino acids. In germline, CDR1 is SGHTA, CDR2 FQGTGA. Trimming cost V 2 bases and J 3 bases, with 5 bases left between them. CDR3 DNA sequence: TGTGCCAGCAGCTTAGGGCGTGGAAACACCATATATTTT. It translates to CASSLGRGNTIYF. The complete variable domain, with remaining parts taken from reference TRBV7-3 and TRBJ1-3, reads GAGVSQTPSNKVTEKGKYVELRCDPISGHTALYWYRQSLGQGPEFLIYFQGTGAADDSGLPNDRFFAVRPEGSVSTLKIQRTERGDSAVYLCASSLGRGNTIYFGEGSWLTVV.

The chain couples TRBV5-1 to TRBJ2-1; no definite D call. The CDR3 has 13 amino acids. V lost 1 base to trimming and J lost 5 bases, with 7 bases between them. CDR1 is SGHRS and CDR2 is YFSETQ in the germline V gene. In DNA form, the CDR3 reads TGCGCCAGCAGCTTGAATGTTGACAATGAGCAGTTCTTC. It encodes CASSLNVDNEQFF.

This chain connects TRBV9 to TRBJ2-7; TRBD2 might be the D (6 bases). This CDR3 contains 16 residues. CDR1 SGDLS and CDR2 YYNGEE come from the germline V gene. The V end was cut by 4 bases, the J end by 0 bases, with 17 bases between. CDR3 loop: CASSPRRWGDSYEQYF. The CDR3 DNA follows: TGTGCCAGCAGCCCGAGGAGGTGGGGGGACTCCTACGAGCAGTACTTC.

This chain links TRBV11-2 with TRBJ2-6; 9 nucleotides agree with TRBD1. Germline-derived CDR1 and CDR2 are SGHAT and FQNNGV. V lost 4 bases, J lost 0 bases, and 10 bases stayed unmatched. CDR3 size: 19 residues. In DNA form, the CDR3 reads TGTGCCAGCAGCTGGGACCGGGACAGGGTGAGCTCTGGGGCCAACGTCCTGACTTTC. Protein product: CASSWDRDRVSSGANVLTF.